This T cell receptor beta chain came from a study of spatial heterogeneity in lung cancer. Across the study: Sequenced were any available follow-up PBMC samples, which had been obtained a median of approximately two years after resection. The average appearance count of each unique TCR and UMI combination in raw reads was more than eight.

Noted time point: blood at routine non-recurrence follow-up after resection. Whole RNA from tumor, nontumor lung or frozen PBMC was sequenced unsorted. The CDR3 extends over 17 amino acids. After removal of 5 bases from V and 2 bases from J, the junction contained 9 bases not matched to a gene. The germline V gene encodes CDR1 SGHVS and CDR2 FNYEAQ. A unique molecular identifier was carried by every single TCR cDNA molecule. MiXCR, applied by TCRdb to the 5' RACE reads, yields one record per CDR3 protein. The data contain some 110,000 distinct CDR3 sequences, 12% of them singletons. The material was PBMCs, obtained at follow-up. The clonotype was recovered from a male donor with early-stage non-small cell lung cancer. The chain carries TRBV7-6 and TRBJ2-3; 11 bases agree with TRBD2. CDR3 protein: CASSPRLAGQDTDTQYF. The CDR3 DNA reads TGTGCCAGCAGCCCCCGACTAGCGGGGCAGGACACAGATACGCAGTATTTT.